A selection of T cell receptor beta chains follows, all from one sample in a study of CD8 T cells in Susac syndrome. TCRdb independently ran MiXCR on the immunoSEQ multiplex PCR reads; one entry per CDR3 protein. The top ten clones hold 0.3% of a sample with 100,000 to 110,000 distinct CDR3 sequences, 95% of them seen once. Sequencing was done on a sample of CD8+ T cells from PBMCs. These TCRs come from a human donor with Susac syndrome. The CDR3 runs from the conserved cysteine through the conserved F or W.

TRBJ1-1	TRBV4-1	CASSFVAGGTEAFF
TRBJ2-7	TRBV20-1	CSATGTRDEQYF
TRBJ2-7	TRBV29-1	CSVGQRASYEQYF
TRBJ2-1	TRBV20-1	CSARAPQGPEQFF
TRBJ2-3	TRBV11-2	CASSLDRDYTDTQYF
TRBJ1-1	TRBV29-1	CSVSEKGGEAFF
TRBJ2-7	TRBV3-1	CASSRRRDYEQYF
TRBJ2-5	TRBV12-3/TRBV12-4	CASSLRTGRIETQYF
TRBJ2-5	TRBV14	CASSPAGPKETQYF
TRBJ2-3	TRBV7-3	CASSLSGGGLDTQYF